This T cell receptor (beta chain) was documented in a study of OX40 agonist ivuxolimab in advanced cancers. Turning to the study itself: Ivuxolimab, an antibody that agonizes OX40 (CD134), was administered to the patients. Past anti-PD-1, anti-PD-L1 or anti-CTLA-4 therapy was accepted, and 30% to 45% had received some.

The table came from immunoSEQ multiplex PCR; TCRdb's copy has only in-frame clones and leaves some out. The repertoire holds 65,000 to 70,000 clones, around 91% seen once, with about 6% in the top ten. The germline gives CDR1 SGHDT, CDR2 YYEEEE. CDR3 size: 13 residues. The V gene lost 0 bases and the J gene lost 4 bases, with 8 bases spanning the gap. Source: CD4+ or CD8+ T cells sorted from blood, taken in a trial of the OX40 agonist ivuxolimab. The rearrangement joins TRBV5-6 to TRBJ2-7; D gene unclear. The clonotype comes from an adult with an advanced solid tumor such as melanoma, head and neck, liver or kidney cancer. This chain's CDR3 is CASSLGRSYEQYF. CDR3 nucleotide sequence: TGTGCCAGCAGCTTGGGGCGTTCATACGAGCAGTACTTC.